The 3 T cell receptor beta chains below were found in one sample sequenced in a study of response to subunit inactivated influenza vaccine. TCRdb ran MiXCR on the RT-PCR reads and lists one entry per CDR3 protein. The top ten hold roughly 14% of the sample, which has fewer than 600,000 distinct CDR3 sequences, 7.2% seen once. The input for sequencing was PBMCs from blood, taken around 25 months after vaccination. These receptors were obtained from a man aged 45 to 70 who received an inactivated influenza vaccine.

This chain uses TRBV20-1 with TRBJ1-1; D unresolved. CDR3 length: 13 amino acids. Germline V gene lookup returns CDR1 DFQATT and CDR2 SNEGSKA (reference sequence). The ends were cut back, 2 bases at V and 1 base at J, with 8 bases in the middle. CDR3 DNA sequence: TGCAGTGCTAGATCTACAGAGAACACTGAAGCTTTCTTT. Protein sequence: CSARSTENTEAFF.

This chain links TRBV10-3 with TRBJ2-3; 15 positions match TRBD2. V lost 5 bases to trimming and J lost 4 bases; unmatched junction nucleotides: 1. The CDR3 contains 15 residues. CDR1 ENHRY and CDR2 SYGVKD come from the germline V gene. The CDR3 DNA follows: TGTGCCATCAGTTGGACTAGCGGGGGGGCAGATACGCAGTATTTT. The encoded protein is CAISWTSGGADTQYF.

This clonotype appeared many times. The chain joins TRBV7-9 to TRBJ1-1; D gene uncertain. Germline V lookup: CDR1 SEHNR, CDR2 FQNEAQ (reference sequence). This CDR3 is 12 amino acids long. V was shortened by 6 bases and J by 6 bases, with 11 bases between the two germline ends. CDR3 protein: CASRWGMAEAFF. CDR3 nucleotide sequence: TGTGCCAGCAGGTGGGGAATGGCTGAAGCTTTCTTT.